This T cell receptor beta chain was retrieved from a study of identifying expanded T cells in peripheral blood. Whole-study findings and limits: Clone count variance between roughly two-week samples rose with total template count. About 1.2 clones differed between technical replicates, versus approximately 16 and 19 over time.

Healthy donors had no documented immune events, such as infections, while sampled. Points on this clone: Its antigen is currently unknown.

Libraries were prepared by immunoSEQ multiplex PCR; TCRdb keeps only in-frame clonotypes and omits some of them. The sample includes over 90,000 clones, around 90% seen only once; the top ten take approximately 5.3%. Trimming removed 7 bases from V and 0 bases from J, with 10 bases in between. CDR3 length: 14 amino acids. CDR1 and CDR2 (germline): SGHRS, YFSETQ. The receptor was isolated from a person aged 18 to 70 in good health. The chain joins TRBV5-1 to TRBJ2-2; D remains ambiguous. The sample consisted of blood. CDR3 DNA sequence: TGCGCCAGCTTAGGGAACTCGAACACCGGGGAGCTGTTTTTT. It encodes CASLGNSNTGELFF.